The 24 T cell receptor beta chains below come from one sample, sequenced in a study of T cells in women clearing cervical HPV infection. Method: immunoSEQ multiplex PCR; TCRdb's copy keeps in-frame clones and lacks some. The sample's table shows about 48,000 clones. The specimen sequenced was blood buffy coat. The receptors here all came from a woman between 18 and 70 years old with a cervical HPV16 infection that either progressed to CIN3+ or cleared (not recorded which).

Notes on this clone: The sequence runs out 3 residues before the end of the CDR3; the remainder is reconstructed from the germline J gene. The chain joins TRBV7-3 to TRBJ2-5, with 7 positions matching TRBD1. The length of the CDR3 is 15 residues. Unmatched junction bases numbered 10, after V lost 5 bases and J lost 4 bases. Germline-derived CDR1 and CDR2 are SGHTA and FQGTGA. The CDR3 sequence: CASSQGGRVGETQYF. CDR3 DNA, as far as it was read: TGTGCCAGCAGCCAAGGGGGCAGGGTGGGAGAGACC. The variable domain in full, completed from reference TRBV7-3 and TRBJ2-5, reads GAGVSQTPSNKVTEKGKYVELRCDPISGHTALYWYRQSLGQGPEFLIYFQGTGAADDSGLPNDRFFAVRPEGSVSTLKIQRTERGDSAVYLCASSQGGRVGETQYFGPGTRLLVL.

Comments on this clone: Read coverage stops 3 residues before the CDR3 terminus; the germline J gene supplies the remainder. V gene TRBV29-1 combines with J gene TRBJ1-2, with D hard to call. Per germline, CDR1 SQVTM and CDR2 ANQGSEA. Trimming left V 8 bases short and J 4 bases short, with 11 bases between. The CDR3 consists of 11 residues. The part of the CDR3 DNA that was read is TGCAGCATCCTTCACTCCTATGGC. The encoded protein is CSILHSYG. The full CDR3 protein reads CSILHSYGYTF.

CDR3 bases read: TGCAGTGCTAGAGGGACTAGCGGGGTTGGCACAGATACG. Amino acid sequence: CSARGTSGVGTDT. The full CDR3 reads CSARGTSGVGTDTQYF. The chain carries TRBV20-1 and TRBJ2-3, with TRBD2 matching over 12 bases. Read sequence stops 3 residues before the CDR3 end, and the germline J gene provides the missing end. Germline V CDR1 and CDR2: DFQATT, SNEGSKA (reference sequence). The CDR3 loop spans 16 amino acids. J gave up 1 base and V 1 base, and 3 bases lay outside the gene matches.

Points on this clone: The read is 3 residues too short to cover the CDR3 end, so that end is filled in from the germline J gene. This chain links TRBV7-3 with TRBJ2-3; 7 bases line up with TRBD2. The CDR3 spans 14 residues. The germline V gene has CDR1 SGHTA and CDR2 FQGTGA. Losses at the gene ends were 5 bases for V and 6 bases for J; bases not matched to a gene: 8. The CDR3 sequence: CASSLQRGGDTQYF. CDR3 DNA, as far as it was read: TGTGCCAGCAGCCTCCAGCGGGGTGGGGATACG.

Details on this clone: The read gets to within 3 residues of the CDR3 end, and the germline J gene fills in the rest. This chain uses TRBV2 with TRBJ2-7; TRBD2 might be the D (5 bases). The CDR3 has 14 residues. The V end was cut by 4 bases, the J end by 3 bases, with 13 bases between. Germline lookup yields CDR1 SNHLY and CDR2 FYNNEI. This chain's CDR3 is CASSVGRVSYEQYF. The DNA read from the CDR3 is TGTGCCAGCAGTGTAGGGCGGGTGAGCTACGAG. The full variable domain, with the rest looked up from reference TRBV2 and TRBJ2-7, is EPEVTQTPSHQVTQMGQEVILRCVPISNHLYFYWYRQILGQKVEFLVSFYNNEISEKSEIFDDQFSVERPDGSNFTLKIRSTKLEDSAMYFCASSVGRVSYEQYFGPGTRLTVT.

For this clone: From the germline J gene comes the end of the CDR3, since the read stops 3 residues before it. The rearrangement uses TRBV5-1 and TRBJ2-5; D is unresolved. Trimming cost V 0 bases and J 2 bases, with 11 bases left between them. Germline lookup yields CDR1 SGHRS and CDR2 YFSETQ. The CDR3 consists of 15 residues. The CDR3 DNA, read in part, is TGCGCCAGCAGCTTGGGACTTTCTCCACAAGAGACC. Protein product: CASSLGLSPQET. The entire CDR3 is CASSLGLSPQETQYF.

With respect to this clone: The missing CDR3 end, 3 residues past where the read stops, is filled in from the germline J gene. The V call is TRBV27, the J call TRBJ2-7; D is perhaps TRBD2 (6 bases). Germline lookup yields CDR1 MNHEY and CDR2 SMNVEV (reference sequence). V was cut by 3 bases and J by 4 bases, with 19 bases left in between. This CDR3 has 16 amino acids. CDR3 protein: CASSLRGPKIWYEQYF. The sequenced part of the CDR3 DNA is TGTGCCAGCAGTTTGCGGGGCCCGAAGATTTGGTACGAG.

A word on this clone: The DNA ends 3 residues before the CDR3 does, and the rest of the CDR3 is filled in from the germline J gene. The chain uses TRBV5-1 and TRBJ2-3, with D tentatively TRBD2 (7 bases). Germline CDR1 is SGHRS and CDR2 is YFSETQ. V gave up 0 bases and J gave up 4 bases, with 12 bases separating them. The CDR3 consists of 15 residues. The CDR3 region is CASSLEGGPPDTQYF. CDR3 bases read: TGCGCCAGCAGCTTGGAGGGGGGGCCCCCAGATACG. The full variable domain, with the rest looked up from reference TRBV5-1 and TRBJ2-3, is KAGVTQTPRYLIKTRGQQVTLSCSPISGHRSVSWYQQTPGQGLQFLFEYFSETQRNKGNFPGRFSGRQFSNSRSEMNVSTLELGDSALYLCASSLEGGPPDTQYFGPGTRLTVL.

In the case of this clone: Read coverage stops 3 residues before the CDR3 terminus; the germline J gene supplies the remainder. This chain joins TRBV2 and TRBJ1-4; TRBD1 is a possible D gene (6 bases). CDR1 and CDR2 from the germline V gene are SNHLY and FYNNEI. Trimming took off 6 bases at V and 4 bases at J, with 15 bases between the two ends. CDR3 length equals 15 residues. The CDR3 sequence is CASRAGTRINEKLFF. The sequenced part of the CDR3 DNA is TGTGCCAGCAGAGCCGGGACAAGGATTAATGAAAAA.

In the case of this clone: The sequenced fragment ends 3 residues before the CDR3 boundary, so the rest is inferred from the germline J gene. The chain links TRBV11-1 to TRBJ2-3; no reliable D call. CDR1 SGHAT and CDR2 FQDESV come from the germline V gene (reference sequence). The CDR3 is made up of 12 amino acids. V gave up 1 base and J gave up 8 bases, with 7 bases separating them. The CDR3: CASSLDGPTQYF. The part of the CDR3 DNA that was read is TGTGCCAGCAGCTTAGATGGCCCTACG.

Turning to this clone: The read halts 3 residues ahead of the CDR3 end, with the missing end drawn from the germline J gene. This chain uses TRBV10-3 with TRBJ1-1; 9 bases map to TRBD1. Per the germline V gene, CDR1 is ENHRY and CDR2 is SYGVKD. This CDR3 has 15 amino acids. V dropped 0 bases and J dropped 6; count of bases not matched to a gene: 5. The CDR3 loop reads CAISESRTGVAEAFF. The sequenced part of the CDR3 DNA is TGTGCCATCAGTGAGTCTAGGACAGGGGTTGCTGAA.

The part of the CDR3 DNA that was read is TGCAGTGCTTCGACACTCGGCGGGAATTACGAG. It encodes CSASTLGGNYE. The entire CDR3 is CSASTLGGNYEQYF. The chain links TRBV20-1 to TRBJ2-7, with TRBD2 as a possible D gene (6 bases). The missing CDR3 end, 3 residues past where the read stops, is filled in from the germline J gene. Germline V gene data show CDR1 as DFQATT and CDR2 as SNEGSKA (reference sequence). Trimming stripped 5 bases from V and 4 bases from J, with 18 bases between. The CDR3 runs to 14 residues.

Worth noting for this clone: The CDR3 is cut off 3 residues early in the read; its end comes from the germline J gene. This chain connects TRBV5-4 to TRBJ2-3; D gene uncertain. CDR1 is SGHNT and CDR2 is YYREEE in the germline V gene (reference sequence). Trimming cost V 0 bases and J 6 bases, with 5 bases left between them. CDR3 length: 12 residues. The CDR3 reads CASSLVPDTQYF. The CDR3 DNA, read in part, is TGTGCCAGCAGCTTGGTCCCGGATACG. Looking up the rest from reference TRBV5-4 and TRBJ2-3 gives the full variable domain: ETGVTQSPTHLIKTRGQQVTLRCSSQSGHNTVSWYQQALGQGPQFIFQYYREEENGRGNFPPRFSGLQFPNYSSELNVNALELDDSALYLCASSLVPDTQYFGPGTRLTVL.

Details on this clone: The CDR3 goes on 3 residues after the read ends, and that part is filled in from the germline J gene. The chain uses TRBV2 and TRBJ1-2, with 7 bases that match TRBD1. The CDR3 length is 13 residues. Germline CDR1 SNHLY, CDR2 FYNNEI. The CDR3 bases that were read are TGTGCCAGCAACGGACGGCAGGGGGTAGGC. It specifies CASNGRQGVG. The entire CDR3 protein reads CASNGRQGVGYTF.

On this clone itself: Sequencing ends 3 residues short of the CDR3 end; the germline J gene provides the rest. The chain combines TRBV5-1 with TRBJ1-3; D is unresolved. Per the germline V gene, CDR1 is SGHRS and CDR2 is YFSETQ. CDR3 length: 13 amino acids. Trimming cost V 4 bases and J 0 bases, with 5 bases left between them. CDR3 loop: CASSLGSGNTIYF. CDR3 DNA (partial): TGCGCCAGCAGCCTAGGCTCTGGAAACACC.

A remark on this clone: The CDR3 extends 3 residues past the end of the read, so its final part is completed from the germline J gene. J is TRBJ2-1 and V is TRBV20-1; 8 bases align to TRBD1. Germline CDR1 is DFQATT and CDR2 is SNEGSKA (reference sequence). The V and J ends lost 6 bases and 7 bases, in that order; junction bases with no gene match: 14. The CDR3 is 15 residues long. CDR3 DNA, as far as it was read: TGCAGTGCAGAGAAGGGATCAGGGGGCGGAAATGAG. This gives the protein CSAEKGSGGGNE. The CDR3 as a whole reads CSAEKGSGGGNEQFF.

CDR3 loop: CASTLQGIANTEAFF. The DNA read from the CDR3 is TGTGCCAGCACACTACAGGGGATAGCGAACACTGAA. The J gene is TRBJ1-1, the V gene TRBV7-9; 7 bases match TRBD1. The DNA ends 3 residues before the CDR3 does, and the rest of the CDR3 is filled in from the germline J gene. CDR1 and CDR2 (germline): SEHNR, FQNEAQ (reference sequence). The CDR3 covers 15 residues. V lost 7 bases, J lost 1 base, and 9 bases stayed unmatched.

Worth noting for this clone: Read coverage stops 3 residues before the CDR3 terminus; the germline J gene supplies the remainder. J is TRBJ2-5 and V is TRBV20-1, with D perhaps TRBD2 (6 bases). The germline V and J ends were trimmed by 3 bases and 4 bases, with 18 bases remaining between them. There are 15 residues in the CDR3. In germline, CDR1 is DFQATT, CDR2 SNEGSKA (reference sequence). CDR3 sequence reads: CSASGRGVGRETQYF. The CDR3 DNA, read in part, is TGCAGTGCTAGCGGCCGCGGGGTGGGGAGAGAGACC.

The sequenced CDR3 bases are TGCAGTGCGAGTCCAGGGGGGTACGGCAATCAGCCC. Translating it yields CSASPGGYGNQP. The entire CDR3 sequence reads CSASPGGYGNQPQHF. This chain joins TRBV20-1 and TRBJ1-5; 7 bases map to TRBD1. The CDR3 goes on 3 residues after the read ends, and that part is filled in from the germline J gene. Trimming took 6 bases from V and 2 from J; bases not matched to a gene: 10. This CDR3 spans 15 amino acids. The germline V gene has CDR1 DFQATT and CDR2 SNEGSKA (reference sequence).

As to this clone: Read coverage stops 3 residues before the CDR3 terminus; the germline J gene supplies the remainder. The genes are TRBV6-2 or TRBV6-3 and TRBJ1-2; 8 bases fit TRBD1. The CDR3 runs 12 residues. Germline V lookup: CDR1 MNHEY, CDR2 SVGEGT. The CDR3 protein is CASSVGTGGYTF. CDR3 bases read: TGTGCCAGCAGTGTGGGGACAGGCGGC.

Notes on this clone: The DNA ends 3 residues before the CDR3 does, and the rest of the CDR3 is filled in from the germline J gene. V gene TRBV5-1 combines with J gene TRBJ1-1, with 9 bases matching TRBD1. With 4 bases clipped from V and 4 bases from J, the junction kept 8 bases outside the gene matches. In germline, CDR1 is SGHRS, CDR2 YFSETQ. This CDR3 contains 15 residues. CDR3 sequence reads: CASSPGTGRGTEAFF. The DNA read from the CDR3 is TGCGCCAGCAGCCCCGGGACAGGGAGGGGCACTGAA.

Remarks on this clone: The CDR3 is cut off 3 residues early in the read; its end comes from the germline J gene. J is TRBJ2-7 and V is TRBV20-1; TRBD1 might be the D (6 bases). V was shortened by 5 bases and J by 3 bases, with 11 bases between the two germline ends. Germline lookup yields CDR1 DFQATT and CDR2 SNEGSKA (reference sequence). The CDR3 totals 12 residues. The CDR3: CSASRQDYEQYF. The sequenced CDR3 bases are TGCAGTGCTTCAAGACAGGACTACGAG.

Of note for this clone: The CDR3 end falls 3 residues outside the read, so it is completed with the germline J gene. The gene calls are TRBV2 and TRBJ2-7; D is uncertain. Looked up from germline, CDR1 is SNHLY and CDR2 is FYNNEI. The CDR3 covers 16 residues. Trimming stripped 4 bases from V and 4 bases from J, with 20 bases between. The CDR3 sequence is CASSVYQAPQSYEQYF. Partial CDR3 DNA: TGTGCCAGCAGTGTTTACCAGGCGCCCCAATCATACGAG.

Comments on this clone: The sequence runs out 3 residues before the end of the CDR3; the remainder is reconstructed from the germline J gene. The chain combines TRBV20-1 with TRBJ1-2; 11 bases agree with TRBD1. This CDR3 region has 14 residues. The germline V gene encodes CDR1 DFQATT and CDR2 SNEGSKA (reference sequence). V shed 4 bases and J 6 bases; nucleotides not matched to a gene: 7. CDR3 protein: CSAKTGTGGDGYTF. The DNA read from the CDR3 is TGCAGTGCTAAAACCGGGACAGGGGGGGATGGC.